This T cell receptor beta chain was sequenced in a study of blood T cell repertoires in COVID-19. About the study: The study drew acute and convalescent COVID-19 samples from the United States, Italy and Spain. T cells, B-cell-depleted T cells, or PBMCs supplied cDNA or gDNA.

In the original workflow: By means of reference gene primer amplification, nucleated cell counts were estimated. TCRdb keeps only in-frame clones here, not all; method: immunoSEQ multiplex PCR. V and J calls and clone size come straight from that table; D and trimming were deduced from the DNA. The table has 140,000 or so clones, around 76% seen once. The length of the CDR3 is 16 residues. V was pared by 8 bases and J by 6 bases, with 11 bases of the junction left unmatched. Germline V gives CDR1 WSHSY, CDR2 SAAADI. The gene calls are TRBV10-2 and TRBJ2-2, with TRBD2 matching over 11 bases. This receptor was obtained from a man aged 55 to 70 with acute or convalescent COVID-19. Sequencing was performed on peripheral blood. This CDR3 is CASFQGLAAGAGELFF. CDR3 nucleotides: TGCGCCAGCTTTCAGGGACTAGCGGCGGGGGCCGGGGAGCTGTTTTTT.